This passage covers 25 T cell receptor beta chains from one sample sequenced in a study of shared clonotypes between healthy human individuals. TCRdb's table, derived via immunoSEQ multiplex PCR, lists solely in-frame clones and lacks some. The repertoire holds around 2.3 million clones, with around 95% as singletons. Sequenced sample: naive CD4+ T cells sorted from blood. Subset indicated: CD45RA+ positively selected. The receptor set was obtained from a man between 18 and 29 years old in good health.

The chain links TRBV2 to TRBJ1-6; maybe TRBD1 (5 bases). The ends were cut back, 6 bases at V and 7 bases at J, with 13 bases in the middle. Germline values: CDR1 SNHLY, CDR2 FYNNEI. This CDR3 has 14 amino acids. The CDR3 DNA reads TGTGCCAGCAGGAAGGGGTCTCTGAATTCACCCCTCCACTTT. Protein product: CASRKGSLNSPLHF. The variable domain in full, with the rest retrieved from reference TRBV2 and TRBJ1-6, is EPEVTQTPSHQVTQMGQEVILRCVPISNHLYFYWYRQILGQKVEFLVSFYNNEISEKSEIFDDQFSVERPDGSNFTLKIRSTKLEDSAMYFCASRKGSLNSPLHFGNGTRLTVT.

The V call is TRBV6-6, the J call TRBJ2-7; D is ambiguous. The CDR3 is 14 amino acids. The germline V gene encodes CDR1 MNHNY and CDR2 SVGAGI (reference sequence). Between the trimmed V and J ends, which lost 2 bases and 0 bases, there was a span of 8 bases. The CDR3 spells CASSYRADSYEQYF. The CDR3 coding sequence is TGTGCCAGCAGTTACAGGGCGGACTCCTACGAGCAGTACTTC.

On this clone itself: The same CDR3 arises from other DNA sequences in this sample as well. This sequence joins TRBV6-5 and TRBJ2-4; a weak D match, TRBD2 (5 bases). With 4 bases removed from V and 1 base from J, the gap between germline ends came to 11 bases. Germline values: CDR1 MNHEY, CDR2 SVGAGI. The CDR3 covers 15 residues. The CDR3 sequence is CASSSLGEAKNIQYF. CDR3 DNA sequence: TGTGCCAGCAGTTCCCTCGGGGAGGCCAAAAACATTCAGTACTTC.

The rearrangement uses TRBV25-1 and TRBJ2-1; the match to TRBD2 covers 7 bases. CDR1 and CDR2 (germline): MGHDK, SYGVNS. The CDR3 consists of 16 residues. The V gene end was trimmed by 8 bases and the J gene end by 2 bases; junction bases not matched to a gene: 12. CDR3 bases: TGTGCCAGCTCCCAACTAGCGAGTGGCACCTACAATGAGCAGTTCTTC. Residues: CASSQLASGTYNEQFF.

The chain has TRBV5-4 and TRBJ2-5; D is unclear. Per germline, CDR1 SGHNT and CDR2 YYREEE (reference sequence). Trimming removed 4 bases at V and 4 bases at J, with 14 bases between. This CDR3 region has 14 residues. The DNA of the CDR3 is TGTGCCAGCAGCCAAGTCGGAAGGGCAGAGACCCAGTACTTC. This codes for CASSQVGRAETQYF. Looking up the rest from reference TRBV5-4 and TRBJ2-5 gives the full variable domain: ETGVTQSPTHLIKTRGQQVTLRCSSQSGHNTVSWYQQALGQGPQFIFQYYREEENGRGNFPPRFSGLQFPNYSSELNVNALELDDSALYLCASSQVGRAETQYFGPGTRLLVL.

The rearrangement joins TRBV16 to TRBJ2-2; D call uncertain. Trimming removed 0 bases from V and 1 base from J, with 0 bases in between. Germline-derived CDR1 and CDR2 are KGHSY and FQNENV. CDR3 length equals 13 residues. In DNA form, the CDR3 reads TGTGCCAGCAGCCAATCGAACACCGGGGAGCTGTTTTTT. Residues: CASSQSNTGELFF.

The V gene is TRBV18, the J gene TRBJ2-7; D may correspond to TRBD1 or TRBD2 (5 bases each). This CDR3 region has 16 residues. Germline V gene sequence: CDR1 KGHSH, CDR2 LQKENI. V dropped 3 bases and J dropped 0 bases, with 15 bases sitting between them. The CDR3 is CASSPPTGTGSYEQYF. The CDR3 DNA reads as TGTGCCAGCTCACCTCCAACCGGGACCGGCTCCTACGAGCAGTACTTC.

The chain recombines TRBV27 with TRBJ2-3; TRBD1 aligns across 7 bases. CDR3 length equals 15 residues. Per germline, CDR1 MNHEY and CDR2 SMNVEV (reference sequence). V lost 3 bases to trimming and J lost 3 bases; unmatched junction nucleotides: 6. The CDR3 loop is CASSFEGAPTDTQYF. The DNA for the CDR3 is TGTGCCAGCAGTTTTGAGGGGGCCCCGACAGATACGCAGTATTTT.

V is TRBV10-3 and J is TRBJ2-7; tentatively, D is TRBD1 or TRBD2 (6 bases each). From germline, CDR1 is ENHRY and CDR2 SYGVKD. Between the trimmed V and J ends, which lost 5 bases and 7 bases, there was a span of 12 bases. The CDR3 spans 12 residues. CDR3 bases: TGTGCCATCAGTCCCGGGGGCTGGGAGCAGTACTTC. Translating gives CAISPGGWEQYF.

The chain links TRBV9 to TRBJ2-2; TRBD1 matches 10 bases. V lost 4 bases, J lost 3 bases, and 6 bases stayed unmatched. CDR1 and CDR2 (germline): SGDLS, YYNGEE. The CDR3 is made up of 16 amino acids. CDR3 protein: CASSLRQGADTGELFF. DNA of the CDR3: TGTGCCAGCAGCCTGAGACAGGGGGCTGACACCGGGGAGCTGTTTTTT.

This sequence joins TRBV19 and TRBJ2-1, with 10 bases matching TRBD2. The germline gives CDR1 LNHDA, CDR2 SQIVND (reference sequence). The CDR3 length is 15 residues. With V trimmed by 6 bases and J by 5 bases, 7 bases remained unmatched. CDR3 sequence: CASRFLSGRNNEQFF. The CDR3 DNA follows: TGTGCCAGTAGATTCCTTAGCGGGAGGAACAATGAGCAGTTCTTC.

Notes on this clone: Germline and junction disagree at one end, which may indicate a read error. The chain uses TRBV11-2 and TRBJ2-1; D may be TRBD2 (6 bases). The CDR3 consists of 14 residues. Germline CDR1 SGHAT, CDR2 FQNNGV. The CDR3 DNA follows: TGTGCCAGCAGTTTTAGCGGATCCTTCAATGAGCAGTTCTTC. This codes for CASSFSGSFNEQFF.

The J gene is TRBJ1-2, the V gene TRBV5-6; a possible D gene is TRBD1 (6 bases). Trimming shortened V by 4 bases and J by 8 bases, and 18 bases separated the two germline ends. Per the germline V gene, CDR1 is SGHDT and CDR2 is YYEEEE. CDR3 length: 14 residues. DNA of the CDR3: TGTGCCAGCAGCCTGAGGCAGGGGACCTTCGGCTACACCTTC. Translating gives CASSLRQGTFGYTF. Based on the CDR3 plus reference TRBV5-6 and TRBJ1-2, the full variable domain is DAGVTQSPTHLIKTRGQQVTLRCSPKSGHDTVSWYQQALGQGPQFIFQYYEEEERQRGNFPDRFSGHQFPNYSSELNVNALLLGDSALYLCASSLRQGTFGYTFGSGTRLTVV.

V gene TRBV9 combines with J gene TRBJ2-1, with D possibly matching TRBD2 (8 bases). The germline CDR1 and CDR2 sequences are SGDLS and YYNGEE. This CDR3 is 13 amino acids long. Trimming pared 3 bases from V and 11 bases from J, leaving 15 bases between. The CDR3 loop reads CASSGDSGSKQFF. The CDR3 nucleotides are TGTGCCAGCAGCGGGGACAGCGGGAGCAAGCAGTTCTTC.

V is TRBV27 and J is TRBJ2-1; TRBD2 agrees at 11 bases. Germline values: CDR1 MNHEY, CDR2 SMNVEV (reference sequence). This CDR3 contains 14 residues. V was clipped by 5 bases and J by 9 bases; unmatched bases: 6. The CDR3 region has the DNA TGTGCCAGCAGTCGTACTAGCGGGAGAGGTGAGCAGTTCTTC. Protein sequence: CASSRTSGRGEQFF.

A remark on this clone: One end of the junction is discordant with germline, which a read error may explain. The chain has TRBV5-1 and TRBJ2-5; D gene uncertain. The CDR3 contains 16 residues. Germline CDR1 is SGHRS and CDR2 is YFSETQ. The CDR3 loop reads CASSLGSLRSLEAQYF. The DNA of the CDR3 is TGCGCCAGCAGCTTGGGCTCCCTCCGTTCTCTAGAGGCCCAGTACTTC.

The V call is TRBV15, the J call TRBJ1-6, with 7 bases identical to TRBD1. Germline V gives CDR1 LNHNV, CDR2 YYDKDF (reference sequence). Trimming took 5 bases from V and 8 from J; bases not matched to a gene: 12. The CDR3 sequence is 16 residues long. In DNA form, the CDR3 reads TGTGCCACCAGCGGAAGAGGTCCAGGGGGATATTCACCCCTCCACTTT. It specifies CATSGRGPGGYSPLHF.

V is TRBV18 and J is TRBJ1-5; D is perhaps TRBD1 (5 bases). This CDR3 contains 13 residues. The V gene lost 6 bases and the J gene lost 4 bases, with 10 bases spanning the gap. Germline V gene sequence: CDR1 KGHSH, CDR2 LQKENI. The CDR3 spells CASSDSQNQPQHF. CDR3 nucleotide sequence: TGTGCCAGCTCCGACAGCCAAAATCAGCCCCAGCATTTT.

The chain is built from TRBV5-1 and TRBJ2-7, with D unresolved. From germline, CDR1 is SGHRS and CDR2 YFSETQ. The CDR3 contains 15 residues. V was cut by 2 bases and J by 4 bases, with 16 bases left in between. CDR3 sequence (DNA): TGCGCCAGCAGCTTAGATAGCTTAAAAGGGTACGAGCAGTACTTC. Its protein is CASSLDSLKGYEQYF.

Notes on this clone: Other DNA sequences in this sample translate to the same CDR3. The chain joins TRBV5-1 to TRBJ2-1; TRBD1 agrees at 7 bases. Germline V gene data show CDR1 as SGHRS and CDR2 as YFSETQ. Trimming cost V 0 bases and J 1 base; bases outside gene matches: 1. The CDR3 covers 15 residues. This chain's CDR3 is CASSLEGASYNEQFF. The DNA of the CDR3 is TGCGCCAGCAGCTTGGAGGGGGCGTCCTACAATGAGCAGTTCTTC.

V is TRBV28 and J is TRBJ1-4; D uncertain. The CDR3 runs 13 residues. The germline gives CDR1 MDHEN, CDR2 SYDVKM. V was cut by 9 bases and J by 0 bases, with 8 bases left in between. The CDR3 coding sequence is TGTGCCAGTTTACATGCAACTAATGAAAAACTGTTTTTT. Residues: CASLHATNEKLFF.

A single count supports this clone. Other DNA sequences in the same sample also yield this CDR3. V is TRBV2 and J is TRBJ1-1; D ambiguous. This CDR3 comprises 12 residues. The V and J ends lost 3 bases and 0 bases respectively, with 2 bases between them. The germline V gene encodes CDR1 SNHLY and CDR2 FYNNEI. CDR3 DNA sequence: TGTGCCAGCAGTGATTTGAACACTGAAGCTTTCTTT. It yields the protein CASSDLNTEAFF.

This clone has more than one count but fewer than ten. The rearrangement joins TRBV29-1 to TRBJ2-1; TRBD1 might be the D (6 bases). V shed 6 bases and J shed 8 bases, with 17 bases lying between them. CDR1 is SQVTM, CDR2 ANQGSEA, per germline. The CDR3 consists of 13 residues. The CDR3, as DNA: TGCAGCGTCCCCCGGGGATCAGGGGATGAGCAGTTCTTC. Amino acid sequence: CSVPRGSGDEQFF.

The chain joins TRBV18 to TRBJ1-6; TRBD1 agrees at 7 bases. V lost 5 bases and J lost 8; bases outside the gene matches: 0. Germline-derived CDR1 and CDR2 are KGHSH and LQKENI. The CDR3 consists of 12 residues. The CDR3 DNA is TGTGCCAGCTCAACAGGGGATTCACCCCTCCACTTT. Translated, it gives CASSTGDSPLHF.

Remarks on this clone: The same CDR3 is also encoded by other DNA sequences in this sample. The J gene is TRBJ2-7, the V gene TRBV5-1; 8 positions agree with TRBD1. The trim removed 2 bases at V and 5 bases at J, leaving 6 bases unmatched. Germline V gene lookup returns CDR1 SGHRS and CDR2 YFSETQ. CDR3 length: 14 residues. The CDR3 protein is CASSLGQGSNEQYF. For the CDR3, the DNA is TGCGCCAGCAGCTTAGGACAGGGCAGCAACGAGCAGTACTTC.